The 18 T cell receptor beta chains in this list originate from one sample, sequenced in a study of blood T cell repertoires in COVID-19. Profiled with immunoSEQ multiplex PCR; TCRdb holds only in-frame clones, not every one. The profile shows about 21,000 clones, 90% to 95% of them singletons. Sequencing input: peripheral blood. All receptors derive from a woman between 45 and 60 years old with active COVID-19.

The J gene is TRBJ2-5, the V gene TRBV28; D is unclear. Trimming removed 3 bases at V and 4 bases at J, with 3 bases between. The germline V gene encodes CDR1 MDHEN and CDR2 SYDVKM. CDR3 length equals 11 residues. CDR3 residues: CASSFRETQYF. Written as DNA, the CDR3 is TGTGCCAGCAGTTTTAGAGAGACCCAGTACTTC.

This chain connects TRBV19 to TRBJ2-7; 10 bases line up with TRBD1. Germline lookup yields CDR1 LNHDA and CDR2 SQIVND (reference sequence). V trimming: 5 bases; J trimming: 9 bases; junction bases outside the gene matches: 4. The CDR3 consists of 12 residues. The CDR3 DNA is TGTGCCAGTAGTGAGACAGGGGGCGCGCAGTACTTC. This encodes CASSETGGAQYF.

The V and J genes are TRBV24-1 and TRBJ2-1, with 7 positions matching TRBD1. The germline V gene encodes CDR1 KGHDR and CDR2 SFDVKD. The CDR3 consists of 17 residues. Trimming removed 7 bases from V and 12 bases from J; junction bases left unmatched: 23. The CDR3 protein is CATREPTDREKVRRQFF. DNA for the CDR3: TGTGCCACCAGAGAACCGACTGACAGGGAAAAGGTTCGTCGGCAGTTCTTC.

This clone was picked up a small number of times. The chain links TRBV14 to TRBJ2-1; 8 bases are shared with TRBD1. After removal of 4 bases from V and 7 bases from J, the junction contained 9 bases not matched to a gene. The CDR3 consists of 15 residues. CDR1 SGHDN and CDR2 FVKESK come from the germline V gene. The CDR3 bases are TGTGCCAGCAGCCTGATAGGACAGGGTAAGAATGAGCAGTTCTTC. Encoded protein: CASSLIGQGKNEQFF.

In DNA form, the CDR3 reads TGTGCCAGCAGCTTAAGCAGGGCTTCGGAAAAACTGTTTTTT. Its protein is CASSLSRASEKLFF. J is TRBJ1-4 and V is TRBV7-9; D is perhaps TRBD1 (5 bases). The V and J ends lost 2 bases and 8 bases respectively, with 12 bases between them. Germline V gene lookup returns CDR1 SEHNR and CDR2 FQNEAQ (reference sequence). The CDR3 is made up of 14 amino acids.

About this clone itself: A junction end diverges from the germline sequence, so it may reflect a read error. The chain's CDR3 is CATSDSRTTNEKLFF. The CDR3 DNA is TGTGCCACCAGTGATTCAAGGACAACAAATGAAAAACTGTTTTTT. The chain joins TRBV24-1 to TRBJ1-4; maybe TRBD1 (5 bases). Looked up from germline, CDR1 is KGHDR and CDR2 is SFDVKD. The CDR3 runs 15 residues.

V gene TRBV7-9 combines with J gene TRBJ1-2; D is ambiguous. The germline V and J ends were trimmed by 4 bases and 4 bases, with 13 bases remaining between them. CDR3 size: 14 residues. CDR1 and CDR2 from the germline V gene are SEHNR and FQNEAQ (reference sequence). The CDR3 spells CASSSTGILYGYTF. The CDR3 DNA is TGTGCCAGCAGCTCAACCGGGATCCTCTATGGCTACACCTTC.

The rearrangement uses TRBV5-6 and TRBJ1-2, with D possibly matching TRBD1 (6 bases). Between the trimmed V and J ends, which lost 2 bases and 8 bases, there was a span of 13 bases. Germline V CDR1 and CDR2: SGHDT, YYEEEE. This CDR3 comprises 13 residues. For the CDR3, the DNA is TGTGCCAGCAGCTTCACAGGGTTGGTCGGCTACACCTTC. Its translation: CASSFTGLVGYTF.

The CDR3 loop is CAWSVGGGVSYEQYF. Here the CDR3 DNA reads TGTGCCTGGAGTGTAGGGGGAGGGGTCTCCTACGAGCAGTACTTC. This sequence joins TRBV30 and TRBJ2-7; maybe TRBD2 (7 bases). Germline lookup yields CDR1 GTSNPN and CDR2 SVGIG (reference sequence). This CDR3 is built from 15 residues. Deletions cut 0 bases from V and 0 bases from J, with 12 bases between.

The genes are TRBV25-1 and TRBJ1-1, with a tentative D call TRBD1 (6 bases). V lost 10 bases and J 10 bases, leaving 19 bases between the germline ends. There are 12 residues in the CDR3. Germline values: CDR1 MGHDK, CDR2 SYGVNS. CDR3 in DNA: TGTGCCACCCTGACGGATTTAGGGGGAGCTTTCTTT. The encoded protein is CATLTDLGGAFF.

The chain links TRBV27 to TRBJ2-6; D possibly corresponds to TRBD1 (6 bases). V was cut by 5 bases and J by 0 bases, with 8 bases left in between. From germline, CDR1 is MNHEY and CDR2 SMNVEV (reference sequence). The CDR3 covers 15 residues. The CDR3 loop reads CASSLQGSGANVLTF. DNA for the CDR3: TGTGCCAGCAGTCTACAGGGCTCTGGGGCCAACGTCCTGACTTTC.

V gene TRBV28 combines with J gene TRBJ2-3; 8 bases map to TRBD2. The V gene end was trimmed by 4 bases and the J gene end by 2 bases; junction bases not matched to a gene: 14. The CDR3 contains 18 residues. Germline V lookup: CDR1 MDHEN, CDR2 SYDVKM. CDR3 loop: CASSSSGLGRILTDTQYF. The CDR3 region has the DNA TGTGCCAGCAGTTCATCGGGACTAGGAAGAATCCTCACAGATACGCAGTATTTT.

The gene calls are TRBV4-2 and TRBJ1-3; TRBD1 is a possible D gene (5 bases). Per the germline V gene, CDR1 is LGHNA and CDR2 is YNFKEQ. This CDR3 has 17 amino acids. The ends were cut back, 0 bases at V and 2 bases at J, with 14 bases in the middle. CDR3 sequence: CASSQDLAGQAGNTIYF. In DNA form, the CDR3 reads TGTGCCAGCAGCCAAGATCTCGCAGGGCAAGCTGGAAACACCATATATTTT.

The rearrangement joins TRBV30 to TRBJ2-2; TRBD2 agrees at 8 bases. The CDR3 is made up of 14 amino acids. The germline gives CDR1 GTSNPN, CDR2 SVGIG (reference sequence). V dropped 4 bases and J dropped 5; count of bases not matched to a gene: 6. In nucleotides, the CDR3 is TGTGCCTGGATTACAGCGGGAGTTACCGGGGAGCTGTTTTTT. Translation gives CAWITAGVTGELFF.

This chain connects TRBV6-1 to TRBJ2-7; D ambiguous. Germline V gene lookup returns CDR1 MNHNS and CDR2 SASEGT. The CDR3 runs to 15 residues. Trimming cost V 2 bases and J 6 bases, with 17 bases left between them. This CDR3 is CASSEITVRLSEQYF. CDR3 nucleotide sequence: TGTGCCAGCAGTGAAATAACAGTTAGGTTAAGCGAGCAGTACTTC.

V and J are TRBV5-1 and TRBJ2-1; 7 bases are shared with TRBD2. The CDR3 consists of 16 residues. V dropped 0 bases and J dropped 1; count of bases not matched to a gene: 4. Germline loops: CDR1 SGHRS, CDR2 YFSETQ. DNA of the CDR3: TGCGCCAGCAGCTTGGCCGGGGGAGGGTCCTACAATGAGCAGTTCTTC. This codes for CASSLAGGGSYNEQFF.

The CDR3 sequence: CASSGGDRVLQYF. CDR3 coding DNA: TGTGCCAGCAGCGGAGGGGACAGGGTCTTGCAGTACTTC. The J gene is TRBJ2-7, the V gene TRBV7-6; the match to TRBD1 covers 9 bases. CDR3 size: 13 residues. Germline CDR1 reads SGHVS; CDR2 reads FNYEAQ. The V and J ends lost 5 bases and 9 bases, in that order; junction bases with no gene match: 8.

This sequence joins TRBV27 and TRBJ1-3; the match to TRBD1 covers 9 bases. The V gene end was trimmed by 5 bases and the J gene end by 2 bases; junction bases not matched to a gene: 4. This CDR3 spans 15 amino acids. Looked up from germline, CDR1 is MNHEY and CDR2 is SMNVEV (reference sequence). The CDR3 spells CASSRTGVTGNTIYF. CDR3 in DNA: TGTGCCAGCAGTCGGACAGGGGTAACTGGAAACACCATATATTTT.